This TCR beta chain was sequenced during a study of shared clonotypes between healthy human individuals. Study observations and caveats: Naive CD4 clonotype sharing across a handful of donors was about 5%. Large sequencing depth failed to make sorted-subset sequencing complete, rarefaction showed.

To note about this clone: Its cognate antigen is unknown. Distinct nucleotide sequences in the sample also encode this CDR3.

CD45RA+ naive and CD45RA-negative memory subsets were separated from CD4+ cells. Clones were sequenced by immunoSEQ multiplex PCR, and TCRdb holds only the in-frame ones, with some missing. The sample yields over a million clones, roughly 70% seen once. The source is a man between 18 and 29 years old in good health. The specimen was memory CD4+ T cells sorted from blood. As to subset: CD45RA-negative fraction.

The CDR3 sequence is CASSPGQGNQPQHF. The CDR3 DNA is TGCGCCAGCAGCCCGGGACAGGGGAATCAGCCCCAGCATTTT. The rearrangement joins TRBV5-1 to TRBJ1-5; 10 bases map to TRBD1. Germline loops: CDR1 SGHRS, CDR2 YFSETQ. Trimming removed 4 bases from V and 4 bases from J; junction bases left unmatched: 2. This CDR3 is built from 14 residues.